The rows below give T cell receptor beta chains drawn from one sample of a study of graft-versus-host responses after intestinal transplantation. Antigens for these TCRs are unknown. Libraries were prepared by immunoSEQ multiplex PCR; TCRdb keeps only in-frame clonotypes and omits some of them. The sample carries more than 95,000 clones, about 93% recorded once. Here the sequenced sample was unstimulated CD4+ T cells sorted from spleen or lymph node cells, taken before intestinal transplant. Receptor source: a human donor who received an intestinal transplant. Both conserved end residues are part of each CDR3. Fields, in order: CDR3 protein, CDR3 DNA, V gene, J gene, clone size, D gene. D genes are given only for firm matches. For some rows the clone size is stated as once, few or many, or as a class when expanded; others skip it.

cdr3_aa: CASSPSSPGSHSGNTIYF
cdr3_nt: TGTGCCAGCTCACCAAGTTCCCCCGGGAGTCACTCTGGAAACACCATATATTTT
v_call: TRBV18
j_call: TRBJ1-3
clone_size: once
d_call: -

cdr3_aa: CASSQTGTGGYEQYF
cdr3_nt: TGTGCCAGCAGCCAGACCGGGACAGGGGGTTACGAGCAGTACTTC
v_call: TRBV4-2
j_call: TRBJ2-7
clone_size: -
d_call: TRBD1

cdr3_aa: CASRPTTGNVLTF
cdr3_nt: TGTGCCAGCAGGCCCACGACAGGGAACGTCCTGACTTTC
v_call: TRBV6-6
j_call: TRBJ2-6
clone_size: -
d_call: TRBD1

cdr3_aa: CASSPQLSRGQLGGTEAFF
cdr3_nt: TGTGCCAGCTCACCACAACTCTCCAGGGGGCAGTTGGGAGGCACTGAAGCTTTCTTT
v_call: TRBV18
j_call: TRBJ1-1
clone_size: once
d_call: TRBD1

cdr3_aa: CASSLGPGGYTF
cdr3_nt: TGTGCCAGCAGCTTAGGCCCGGGTGGCTACACCTTC
v_call: TRBV7-9
j_call: TRBJ1-2
clone_size: once
d_call: -

cdr3_aa: CASSKGEGGYTF
cdr3_nt: TGTGCCAGCAGTAAGGGGGAGGGGGGCTACACCTTC
v_call: TRBV6-6
j_call: TRBJ1-2
clone_size: few
d_call: -

cdr3_aa: CASSLGAGGPVLYEQYF
cdr3_nt: TGTGCCAGCAGCTTAGGGGCGGGAGGGCCTGTATTATACGAGCAGTACTTC
v_call: TRBV7-9
j_call: TRBJ2-7
clone_size: -
d_call: TRBD2

cdr3_aa: CASSRGTKTQYF
cdr3_nt: TGTGCCAGCAGTCGGGGGACGAAGACCCAGTACTTC
v_call: TRBV4-2
j_call: TRBJ2-5
clone_size: once
d_call: -

cdr3_aa: CASRRQGLNTEAFF
cdr3_nt: TGTGCCAGCCGGAGACAGGGACTGAACACTGAAGCTTTCTTT
v_call: TRBV4-2
j_call: TRBJ1-1
clone_size: -
d_call: TRBD1

cdr3_aa: CASSIAGTGSWEQYF
cdr3_nt: TGTGCCAGTAGTATAGCCGGGACAGGGAGTTGGGAGCAGTACTTC
v_call: TRBV19
j_call: TRBJ2-7
clone_size: -
d_call: TRBD1

cdr3_aa: CASRSDSETYEQYF
cdr3_nt: TGCGCCAGCAGGTCCGACAGCGAAACCTACGAGCAGTACTTC
v_call: TRBV10-2
j_call: TRBJ2-7
clone_size: -
d_call: -

cdr3_aa: CASSLRDPRFNEQFF
cdr3_nt: TGTGCCAGCAGCTTACGGGATCCACGCTTCAATGAGCAGTTCTTC
v_call: TRBV7-8
j_call: TRBJ2-1
clone_size: -
d_call: -

cdr3_aa: CASSFTTGPYEQYF
cdr3_nt: TGTGCCAGCAGTTTCACGACAGGGCCCTACGAGCAGTACTTC
v_call: TRBV6-5
j_call: TRBJ2-7
clone_size: -
d_call: TRBD1

cdr3_aa: CASGGGGFYNEQFF
cdr3_nt: TGTGCCTCAGGCGGGGGGGGATTCTACAATGAGCAGTTCTTC
v_call: TRBV30
j_call: TRBJ2-1
clone_size: -
d_call: TRBD2

cdr3_aa: CASSLAPGQGNEQYF
cdr3_nt: TGCGCCAGCAGCTTGGCCCCGGGACAGGGGAACGAGCAGTACTTC
v_call: TRBV5-1
j_call: TRBJ2-7
clone_size: -
d_call: TRBD1

cdr3_aa: CATSRGRTGNTGELFF
cdr3_nt: TGTGCCACCAGCCGCGGGCGGACAGGGAACACCGGGGAGCTGTTTTTT
v_call: TRBV15
j_call: TRBJ2-2
clone_size: -
d_call: TRBD1

cdr3_aa: CASSHRTSGGISYEQYF
cdr3_nt: TGCGCCAGCAGCCACAGGACTAGCGGGGGGATCTCCTACGAGCAGTACTTC
v_call: TRBV4-1
j_call: TRBJ2-7
clone_size: once
d_call: TRBD2

cdr3_aa: CASSTSGNTGELFF
cdr3_nt: TGTGCCAGCTCAACTAGCGGGAACACCGGGGAGCTGTTTTTT
v_call: TRBV18
j_call: TRBJ2-2
clone_size: -
d_call: TRBD2

cdr3_aa: CASSQRTGLADTDTQYF
cdr3_nt: TGTGCCAGCAGCCAACGGACGGGACTAGCGGACACAGATACGCAGTATTTT
v_call: TRBV14
j_call: TRBJ2-3
clone_size: once
d_call: TRBD2

cdr3_aa: CASSQRTSGGVTGELFF
cdr3_nt: TGCGCCAGCAGCCAAAGGACTAGCGGGGGTGTCACCGGGGAGCTGTTTTTT
v_call: TRBV4-1
j_call: TRBJ2-2
clone_size: -
d_call: TRBD2

cdr3_aa: CASSRDRLYGYTF
cdr3_nt: TGTGCCAGTAGTAGGGACAGACTCTATGGCTACACCTTC
v_call: TRBV19
j_call: TRBJ1-2
clone_size: -
d_call: TRBD1

cdr3_aa: CASSIETGSGRNTEAFF
cdr3_nt: TGTGCCAGTAGTATAGAAACGGGGAGTGGAAGGAACACTGAAGCTTTCTTT
v_call: TRBV19
j_call: TRBJ1-1
clone_size: -
d_call: -

cdr3_aa: CAWSYKNSPLHF
cdr3_nt: TGTGCCTGGAGTTACAAAAATTCACCCCTCCACTTT
v_call: TRBV30
j_call: TRBJ1-6
clone_size: -
d_call: -

cdr3_aa: CASSQGTTGGTDTQYF
cdr3_nt: TGCGCCAGCAGCCAAGGTACGACGGGGGGTACAGATACGCAGTATTTT
v_call: TRBV4-1
j_call: TRBJ2-3
clone_size: -
d_call: TRBD2

cdr3_aa: CASSPLRWVSGRGTEAFF
cdr3_nt: TGTGCCAGCTCACCACTTAGATGGGTCTCAGGGAGGGGCACTGAAGCTTTCTTT
v_call: TRBV18
j_call: TRBJ1-1
clone_size: -
d_call: -

cdr3_aa: CASSAYTPGRTEAFF
cdr3_nt: TGTGCCAGCTCAGCTTATACTCCGGGGAGAACTGAAGCTTTCTTT
v_call: TRBV18
j_call: TRBJ1-1
clone_size: -
d_call: -

cdr3_aa: CASSIYNYGYTF
cdr3_nt: TGTGCCAGCAGTATTTATAACTATGGCTACACCTTC
v_call: TRBV6-1
j_call: TRBJ1-2
clone_size: -
d_call: -

cdr3_aa: CAWSSQGVSGYTF
cdr3_nt: TGTGCCTGGAGTTCTCAGGGGGTTAGTGGCTACACCTTC
v_call: TRBV30
j_call: TRBJ1-2
clone_size: -
d_call: TRBD1

cdr3_aa: CASNPAGTTYGYTF
cdr3_nt: TGTGCCAGCAACCCGGCGGGTACGACCTATGGCTACACCTTC
v_call: TRBV6-1
j_call: TRBJ1-2
clone_size: -
d_call: -

cdr3_aa: CASSPGRDYGYTF
cdr3_nt: TGTGCCAGCAGCCCGGGCAGGGATTATGGCTACACCTTC
v_call: TRBV7-3
j_call: TRBJ1-2
clone_size: -
d_call: -

cdr3_aa: CASREYQPQHF
cdr3_nt: TGCGCCAGCAGAGAGTATCAGCCCCAGCATTTT
v_call: TRBV23-1
j_call: TRBJ1-5
clone_size: -
d_call: -

cdr3_aa: CASRGTGDYNEQFF
cdr3_nt: TGTGCCAGCAGAGGGACAGGGGACTACAATGAGCAGTTCTTC
v_call: TRBV28
j_call: TRBJ2-1
clone_size: -
d_call: TRBD1

cdr3_aa: CASSYPGTDGYTF
cdr3_nt: TGTGCCAGCAGTTACCCCGGGACAGATGGCTACACCTTC
v_call: TRBV6-5
j_call: TRBJ1-2
clone_size: -
d_call: TRBD1

cdr3_aa: CASSLYTANTEAFF
cdr3_nt: TGTGCCAGCAGCTTATATACAGCCAACACTGAAGCTTTCTTT
v_call: TRBV7-9
j_call: TRBJ1-1
clone_size: -
d_call: -

cdr3_aa: CASSQVGGNQPQHF
cdr3_nt: TGCGCCAGCAGCCAAGTGGGGGGGAATCAGCCCCAGCATTTT
v_call: TRBV4-1
j_call: TRBJ1-5
clone_size: -
d_call: -

cdr3_aa: CASSTHGGHTYEQYF
cdr3_nt: TGTGCCAGCAGCACCCACGGAGGGCATACCTACGAGCAGTACTTC
v_call: TRBV21-1
j_call: TRBJ2-7
clone_size: -
d_call: -

cdr3_aa: CASSKAPTGSNQPQHF
cdr3_nt: TGTGCCAGCAGCAAAGCCCCGACAGGGAGCAATCAGCCCCAGCATTTT
v_call: TRBV21-1
j_call: TRBJ1-5
clone_size: -
d_call: -

cdr3_aa: CSVDRAQETQYF
cdr3_nt: TGCAGCGTTGACAGGGCACAAGAGACCCAGTACTTC
v_call: TRBV29-1
j_call: TRBJ2-5
clone_size: -
d_call: -

cdr3_aa: CASSKLIKTGTDTQYF
cdr3_nt: TGTGCCAGCAGCAAACTTATTAAGACAGGGACAGATACGCAGTATTTT
v_call: TRBV21-1
j_call: TRBJ2-3
clone_size: -
d_call: -

cdr3_aa: CASSIRGTSGGITGELFF
cdr3_nt: TGTGCCAGCAGCATCCGAGGGACTAGCGGGGGGATCACCGGGGAGCTGTTTTTT
v_call: TRBV7-2
j_call: TRBJ2-2
clone_size: -
d_call: TRBD2

cdr3_aa: CATSSRQGSYGGYTF
cdr3_nt: TGTGCCACCAGCAGCAGACAGGGGAGTTATGGTGGCTACACCTTC
v_call: TRBV15
j_call: TRBJ1-2
clone_size: once
d_call: TRBD1

cdr3_aa: CASSAGTSGGETQYF
cdr3_nt: TGTGCCAGCAGCGCGGGGACTAGCGGGGGGGAGACGCAGTATTTT
v_call: TRBV2
j_call: TRBJ2-3
clone_size: -
d_call: TRBD2

cdr3_aa: CASSSRLALGDNYGYTF
cdr3_nt: TGTGCCAGTAGTTCCCGCTTGGCGTTAGGGGATAACTATGGCTACACCTTC
v_call: TRBV19
j_call: TRBJ1-2
clone_size: -
d_call: -

cdr3_aa: CASSIPGLAGAEETQYF
cdr3_nt: TGCGCCAGCAGCATACCGGGACTAGCGGGAGCGGAAGAGACCCAGTACTTC
v_call: TRBV5-1
j_call: TRBJ2-5
clone_size: -
d_call: TRBD2

cdr3_aa: CASSLNPGGISRGATDTQYF
cdr3_nt: TGTGCCAGCAGTTTAAACCCGGGGGGGATCTCGCGGGGGGCCACAGATACGCAGTATTTT
v_call: TRBV27
j_call: TRBJ2-3
clone_size: -
d_call: TRBD2

cdr3_aa: CASSELAGGRTDTQYF
cdr3_nt: TGTGCCAGCAGCGAACTAGCGGGGGGGCGCACAGATACGCAGTATTTT
v_call: TRBV7-2
j_call: TRBJ2-3
clone_size: -
d_call: TRBD2

cdr3_aa: CASSATRTGRIGKYGYTF
cdr3_nt: TGTGCCAGCAGTGCGACAAGGACAGGGAGGATAGGGAAATATGGCTACACCTTC
v_call: TRBV2
j_call: TRBJ1-2
clone_size: -
d_call: TRBD1